This entry concerns a single T cell receptor (beta chain). Sequence at one end of the junction differs from germline and may be a read error. This sample's RNA came from whole unsorted tissue. These data belong to a study of tumor and adjacent non-tumor tissue in lung cancer. As for the study in general: Stage I to III disease affected approximately 11 men and 5 women aged about 31 to 85.

The CDR3 loop spans 16 amino acids. A modified ARM-PCR protocol with three rounds of nested PCR amplified TCRbeta. One entry per CDR3 protein results from TCRdb running MiXCR on the multiplex PCR reads. The data hold about 93,000 distinct CDR3 sequences, with around 71% observed a single time. The receptor comes from a man aged 55 to 70 with non-small cell lung cancer. Sequenced sample: lung tumor tissue. The chain carries TRBV12-3 or TRBV12-4 and TRBJ2-4; TRBD1 aligns across 11 bases. The CDR3 bases are TGTGCCAGCAGCTCAGGACAGGGGGCGCAATGGGACATTCAGTATTTC. It encodes CASSSGQGAQWDIQYF.